The 22 T cell receptor beta chains in this list originate from one sample, sequenced in a study of T cells in Graves' hyperthyroidism and ophthalmopathy. The TCR beta CDR3 regions underwent amplification using RNA transcripts as the source. TCR CDR3 underwent first-round RT-PCR with the HTBI primer set. MiXCR, run by TCRdb on the multiplex PCR reads, gives a single entry per CDR3 protein. The sample lists some 770,000 distinct CDR3 sequences, 15% to 20% seen once, with about 8.4% in the top ten. Source material: blood. The receptors here all came from a man aged 18 to 29 with Graves' hyperthyroidism.

This clonotype turned up a few times. The chain carries TRBV20-1 and TRBJ1-5; tentatively, D is TRBD1 (5 bases). CDR3 size: 15 residues. Deletions cut 6 bases from V and 0 bases from J, with 15 bases between. Germline V CDR1 and CDR2: DFQATT, SNEGSKA (reference sequence). CDR3 bases: TGCAGTGCCCTGGGACGGTGGACTAGCAATCAGCCCCAGCATTTT. Translated, it gives CSALGRWTSNQPQHF.

V and J are TRBV9 and TRBJ2-1, with 7 bases aligning to TRBD2. J gave up 9 bases and V 0 bases, and 9 bases lay outside the gene matches. The V gene's germline CDR1 is SGDLS and CDR2 YYNGEE. The CDR3 runs 15 residues. Here the CDR3 reads CASSVDGRWDGEQFF. CDR3 bases: TGTGCCAGCAGCGTAGACGGGAGGTGGGACGGTGAGCAGTTCTTC.

This clonotype was observed many times. The chain links TRBV28 to TRBJ1-2; no reliable D call. This CDR3 comprises 12 residues. Germline V gene data show CDR1 as MDHEN and CDR2 as SYDVKM. V was cut by 2 bases and J by 2 bases, with 3 bases left in between. DNA for the CDR3: TGTGCCAGCAGTTTAGGGAACTATGGCTACACCTTC. Translated: CASSLGNYGYTF.

This clonotype has only a few counts. The chain has TRBV15 and TRBJ2-1, with D uncertain. V was pared by 3 bases and J by 10 bases, with 4 bases between. CDR3 length equals 10 residues. Germline V CDR1 and CDR2: LNHNV, YYDKDF (reference sequence). The CDR3 DNA is TGTGCCACCAGCAGGGGGGAGCAGTTCTTC. It yields the protein CATSRGEQFF.

This clonotype has ten or more counts. The gene calls are TRBV29-1 and TRBJ1-1, with D hard to call. Germline V gene lookup returns CDR1 SQVTM and CDR2 ANQGSEA. Deletions cut 4 bases from V and 10 bases from J, with 13 bases between. The CDR3 totals 11 residues. The CDR3 DNA reads TGCAGCGTTGGGGCCGGGCTGGGAGCTTTCTTT. It specifies CSVGAGLGAFF.

This clonotype was detected ten times or more. The chain combines TRBV27 with TRBJ1-2; D may be TRBD1 (6 bases). The ends were cut back, 10 bases at V and 5 bases at J, with 20 bases in the middle. The CDR3 sequence is 14 residues long. Per germline, CDR1 MNHEY and CDR2 SMNVEV (reference sequence). CDR3 in DNA: TGTGCCACCAGGGTCGGGGGGCGAGGGTATGGCTACACCTTC. Translation: CATRVGGRGYGYTF.

This clonotype was seen a handful of times. The chain joins TRBV5-8 to TRBJ2-7; D perhaps matches TRBD2 (6 bases). V gave up 4 bases and J gave up 2 bases, with 16 bases separating them. The CDR3 loop spans 15 amino acids. Germline CDR1 and CDR2: SGHTS and YDEGEE. CDR3 sequence reads: CASSPYAGPPYEQYF. In nucleotides, the CDR3 is TGTGCCAGCAGCCCCTATGCGGGACCACCCTACGAGCAGTACTTC.

The CDR3: CSARVPVGGQETQYF. CDR3 sequence (DNA): TGCAGTGCTAGAGTCCCCGTGGGAGGACAAGAGACCCAGTACTTC. The chain is built from TRBV20-1 and TRBJ2-5, with a possible D match to TRBD2 (6 bases). Germline V gene data show CDR1 as DFQATT and CDR2 as SNEGSKA (reference sequence). Between the trimmed V and J ends, which lost 1 base and 2 bases, there was a span of 14 bases. This CDR3 has 15 residues.

This chain links TRBV20-1 with TRBJ2-7, with TRBD1 identical over 9 bases. The CDR3 runs 14 residues. After removal of 3 bases from V and 5 bases from J, the junction contained 8 bases not matched to a gene. Germline lookup yields CDR1 DFQATT and CDR2 SNEGSKA (reference sequence). CDR3 DNA: TGCAGTGCTAGGGGTAAGGACAGGGGCCACGAGCAGTACTTC. Its protein product is CSARGKDRGHEQYF.

This clonotype was seen more than once but under ten times. The chain uses TRBV27 and TRBJ2-6; D remains ambiguous. The V end was cut by 8 bases, the J end by 1 base, with 12 bases between. Looked up from germline, CDR1 is MNHEY and CDR2 is SMNVEV (reference sequence). The CDR3 covers 15 residues. DNA of the CDR3: TGTGCCAGCGGGCTTATTTCGTCTGGGGCCAACGTCCTGACTTTC. This codes for CASGLISSGANVLTF.

This clonotype was seen more than once but under ten times. The chain recombines TRBV5-6 with TRBJ2-7; D might be TRBD2 (5 bases). Trimming removed 0 bases at V and 6 bases at J, with 13 bases between. Looked up from germline, CDR1 is SGHDT and CDR2 is YYEEEE. The CDR3 sequence is 14 residues long. The CDR3 DNA reads as TGTGCCAGCAGCTTGGGAGAGGGCAGGCCCGAGCAGTACTTC. Translated, it gives CASSLGEGRPEQYF.

This clonotype has at least ten counts. The V and J genes are TRBV28 and TRBJ2-5, with D hard to call. CDR3 length: 13 residues. CDR1 is MDHEN and CDR2 is SYDVKM in the germline V gene. V lost 5 bases and J 5 bases, leaving 12 bases between the germline ends. As DNA, the CDR3 is TGTGCCAGCAGTAATACACGTTTGGAGACCCAGTACTTC. It encodes CASSNTRLETQYF.

This clonotype came up many times. The chain has TRBV12-3 or TRBV12-4 and TRBJ1-3; D call uncertain. Trimming stripped 6 bases from V and 4 bases from J, with 7 bases between. This CDR3 comprises 12 residues. CDR3 bases: TGTGCCAGCAGACCCCGGGGAAACACCATATATTTT. Translated, it gives CASRPRGNTIYF.

This clonotype has ten or more counts. The chain joins TRBV18 to TRBJ2-2; 10 bases agree with TRBD2. V gave up 4 bases and J gave up 1 base; unmatched junction bases: 3. The CDR3 is 16 amino acids. In germline, CDR1 is KGHSH, CDR2 LQKENI. CDR3 region: CASSRWTSGNTGELFF. The DNA of the CDR3 is TGTGCCAGCTCACGCTGGACTAGCGGGAACACCGGGGAGCTGTTTTTT.

This clonotype turned up a few times. This chain connects TRBV12-3 or TRBV12-4 to TRBJ1-2, with D unclear. The V end was cut by 3 bases, the J end by 5 bases, with 10 bases between. The CDR3 covers 13 residues. The CDR3 protein is CASSFLGKYGYTF. Written as DNA, the CDR3 is TGTGCCAGCAGTTTTCTGGGCAAGTATGGCTACACCTTC.

This clonotype was counted ten times or more. The rearrangement joins TRBV4-3 to TRBJ1-5; possibly TRBD1 for D (5 bases). Looked up from germline, CDR1 is LGHNA and CDR2 is YSLEER. This CDR3 spans 14 amino acids. The ends were cut back, 2 bases at V and 4 bases at J, with 9 bases in the middle. CDR3: CASSQSRGNQPQHF. The CDR3 coding sequence is TGCGCCAGCAGCCAAAGTAGGGGAAATCAGCCCCAGCATTTT.

The chain uses TRBV6-1 and TRBJ2-7; the D gene is possibly TRBD2 (7 bases). Trimming removed 3 bases at V and 7 bases at J, with 13 bases between. The CDR3 contains 13 residues. CDR1 and CDR2 (germline): MNHNS, SASEGT. The CDR3 region is CASSDRGGGEQYF. For the CDR3, the DNA is TGTGCCAGCAGTGACAGGGGAGGGGGGGAGCAGTACTTC.

V and J are TRBV19 and TRBJ1-5, with unresolved D. The germline V gene has CDR1 LNHDA and CDR2 SQIVND (reference sequence). CDR3 length equals 15 residues. The V end was cut by 3 bases, the J end by 2 bases, with 11 bases between. CDR3 nucleotide sequence: TGTGCCAGTAGTATCGGAGGGCGAGGCAATCAGCCCCAGCATTTT. This encodes CASSIGGRGNQPQHF.

This clonotype was recorded a few times. The rearrangement links TRBV29-1 to TRBJ1-2; no clear D. The ends were cut back, 0 bases at V and 10 bases at J, with 15 bases in the middle. Per germline, CDR1 SQVTM and CDR2 ANQGSEA. This CDR3 is built from 13 residues. CDR3 loop: CSVEDDRNTLYTF. The CDR3 DNA follows: TGCAGCGTTGAAGATGATCGTAATACGCTCTACACCTTC.

This clonotype was detected many times. V gene TRBV29-1 combines with J gene TRBJ2-1; D perhaps matches TRBD2 (6 bases). Germline V gene sequence: CDR1 SQVTM, CDR2 ANQGSEA. V was cut by 7 bases and J by 8 bases, with 21 bases left in between. CDR3 length: 14 amino acids. The CDR3 DNA sequence: TGCAGCGCAGGAGGAGGGGTGGGTTTCGATGAGCAGTTCTTC. Translated, it gives CSAGGGVGFDEQFF.

This clonotype occurred many times. V is TRBV12-3 or TRBV12-4 and J is TRBJ2-3; the D gene is possibly TRBD1 (5 bases). V gave up 1 base and J gave up 14 bases, with 10 bases separating them. This CDR3 has 11 amino acids. CDR3 sequence reads: CASSLGGAVYF. Here the CDR3 DNA reads TGTGCCAGCAGTTTAGGTGGGGCGGTGTATTTT.

The chain combines TRBV6-1 with TRBJ2-7; D is uncertain. Trimming took 7 bases from V and 3 from J, leaving 10 bases between them. This CDR3 is 12 amino acids long. Germline assignment: CDR1 MNHNS and CDR2 SASEGT. The CDR3 reads CASTTAGYEQYF. CDR3 bases: TGTGCCAGCACAACAGCCGGCTACGAGCAGTACTTC.